The next 18 T cell receptor beta chains were all read from a single sample in a study of T-cell reconstitution after alpha-beta-depleted transplantation in children (TCRdb year 2016). The treatment or condition label here, explained by the study, means: allogeneic hematopoietic cell transplantation with graft depleted of TCRalphabeta T cells and CD19 B cells. The library was prepared using PCR. The reads were generated on an Illumina HiSeq 2500. Molecular barcoding was employed in the preparation of TCR libraries, with unique molecular identifiers being used to normalize TCRbeta repertoire quantification. TCRdb reprocessed the public reads (quality trimming at Q25 with fastp, clone calling with MiXCR) and kept in-frame beta chains. Rows are unified per CDR3 protein, each entry keeping the most common DNA and genes. This sample is represented by approximately 230,000 distinct CDR3 sequences; roughly 26% of them were singletons. The ten largest clones take up over 2.5% of the sample.

Here the sequenced sample was PBMCs, taken before TCRalphabeta/CD19-depleted stem cell transplant. Receptors were obtained from a girl aged 2 to 10 with Fanconi anemia, due to receive a stem cell transplant.

This clonotype has a count of ten or more. The chain uses TRBV18 and TRBJ2-6; D is unclear. Trimming took off 2 bases at V and 1 base at J, with 12 bases between the two ends. The CDR3 runs 17 residues. Germline CDR1 reads KGHSH; CDR2 reads LQKENI. The CDR3 reads CASSPKQSLSGANVLTF. The CDR3 bases are TGTGCCAGCTCACCAAAACAGAGTTTATCTGGGGCCAACGTCCTGACTTTC. The complete variable domain, with remaining parts taken from reference TRBV18 and TRBJ2-6, reads NAGVMQNPRHLVRRRGQEARLRCSPMKGHSHVYWYRQLPEEGLKFMVYLQKENIIDESGMPKERFSAEFPKEGPSILRIQQVVRGDSAAYFCASSPKQSLSGANVLTFGAGSRLTVL.

CDR3 loop: CASTDSFPQYF. The CDR3 DNA sequence: TGTGCCAGCACAGACTCCTTCCCGCAGTATTTT. This rearrangement joins TRBV6-4 to TRBJ2-3; D gene unclear. CDR1 is MRHNA and CDR2 is SNTAGT in the germline V gene. With 7 bases removed from V and 10 bases from J, the gap between germline ends came to 12 bases. CDR3 length: 11 residues.

The chain recombines TRBV10-3 with TRBJ2-1; TRBD2 aligns across 7 bases. J was trimmed by 3 bases and V by 6 bases; bases with no gene match: 5. Germline V CDR1 and CDR2: ENHRY, SYGVKD. The CDR3 totals 14 residues. The CDR3 DNA reads TGTGCCATCAGCCCTGGACTAGTCTACAATGAGCAGTTCTTC. Its protein is CAISPGLVYNEQFF.

V usage is TRBV20-1 and J usage is TRBJ2-3; 7 nucleotides line up with TRBD2. The germline gives CDR1 DFQATT, CDR2 SNEGSKA (reference sequence). This CDR3 has 15 residues. J was trimmed by 2 bases and V by 4 bases; bases with no gene match: 9. The DNA of the CDR3 is TGCAGTGCTAACGCGGGCGGGAGTAACACAGATACGCAGTATTTT. Translated, it gives CSANAGGSNTDTQYF.

The chain's CDR3 is CSVDRGWYGYTF. Written as DNA, the CDR3 is TGCAGCGTTGACAGGGGATGGTATGGCTACACCTTC. The chain employs TRBV29-1 and TRBJ1-2, with D perhaps matching TRBD1 (6 bases). In germline, CDR1 is SQVTM, CDR2 ANQGSEA. The V end lost 3 bases, the J end lost 5 bases, and 10 bases lay between the germline ends. CDR3 length: 12 amino acids.

This chain connects TRBV20-1 to TRBJ2-7, with TRBD2 matching 10 bases. The germline gives CDR1 DFQATT, CDR2 SNEGSKA (reference sequence). V lost 0 bases, J lost 3 bases, and 17 bases stayed unmatched. There are 19 residues in the CDR3. The CDR3 protein is CSAREVRLAGVSASYEQYF. DNA of the CDR3: TGCAGTGCTAGAGAGGTTCGGCTAGCGGGAGTTTCCGCGAGCTACGAGCAGTACTTC.

J is TRBJ2-1 and V is TRBV7-8; 10 bases align to TRBD1. The CDR3 sequence is 18 residues long. CDR1 and CDR2 (germline): SGHVS, FQNEAQ. Unmatched junction bases numbered 19, after V lost 7 bases and J lost 7 bases. The CDR3 DNA sequence: TGTGCCAGCACCGCATTTCCTCCCGGGACAGGGGTGCGAAATGAGCAGTTCTTC. Translation gives CASTAFPPGTGVRNEQFF. Full variable domain (rest looked up from reference TRBV7-8 and TRBJ2-1): GAGVSQSPRYKVAKRGQDVALRCDPISGHVSLFWYQQALGQGPEFLTYFQNEAQLDKSGLPSDRFFAERPEGSVSTLKIQRTQQEDSAVYLCASTAFPPGTGVRNEQFFGPGTRLTVL.

This clonotype turned up a few times. This chain links TRBV5-1 with TRBJ2-7, with 7 positions matching TRBD2. Germline loops: CDR1 SGHRS, CDR2 YFSETQ. The CDR3 contains 15 residues. J lost 4 bases, V lost 1 base, and 8 bases had no gene match. The CDR3 is CASSLYQSGAYEQYF. The CDR3 coding sequence is TGCGCCAGCAGCTTGTATCAAAGCGGGGCTTACGAGCAGTACTTC. Variable domain in full (rest from reference TRBV5-1 and TRBJ2-7): KAGVTQTPRYLIKTRGQQVTLSCSPISGHRSVSWYQQTPGQGLQFLFEYFSETQRNKGNFPGRFSGRQFSNSRSEMNVSTLELGDSALYLCASSLYQSGAYEQYFGPGTRLTVT.

At least ten counts were recorded for this clonotype. The V and J genes are TRBV7-2 and TRBJ2-7, with D maybe TRBD2 (6 bases). CDR1 is SGHTA and CDR2 is FQGNSA in the germline V gene. The germline V and J ends were trimmed by 5 bases and 2 bases, with 13 bases remaining between them. CDR3 length: 14 amino acids. The CDR3: CASSQTGLPYEQYF. In DNA, the CDR3 is TGTGCCAGCAGCCAGACGGGACTGCCCTACGAGCAGTACTTC.

CDR3 sequence: CSATRDTYSNQPQHF. The CDR3 region has the DNA TGCAGTGCGACCAGGGACACCTATAGCAATCAGCCCCAGCATTTT. The rearrangement joins TRBV20-1 to TRBJ1-5; D possibly corresponds to TRBD1 (6 bases). V gave up 6 bases and J gave up 0 bases, with 15 bases separating them. The CDR3 runs to 15 residues. Germline V gives CDR1 DFQATT, CDR2 SNEGSKA (reference sequence).

This clonotype was recorded many times. The V gene is TRBV6-5, the J gene TRBJ2-3; 9 bases line up with TRBD2. The CDR3 spans 17 residues. CDR1 is MNHEY, CDR2 SVGAGI, per germline. Trimming took 2 bases from V and 2 from J; bases not matched to a gene: 8. In nucleotides, the CDR3 is TGTGCCAGCAGTTACGATCCTAGCGGGGACCCCACAGATACGCAGTATTTT. Translated, it gives CASSYDPSGDPTDTQYF.

This clonotype was observed a few times. The chain links TRBV20-1 to TRBJ2-1, with 8 bases that match TRBD1. V was clipped by 6 bases and J by 2 bases; unmatched bases: 6. CDR1 DFQATT and CDR2 SNEGSKA come from the germline V gene (reference sequence). There are 14 residues in the CDR3. The DNA for the CDR3 is TGCAGTGCCGGACAGGGAGGTCCCTACAATGAGCAGTTCTTC. Residues: CSAGQGGPYNEQFF.

The chain combines TRBV20-1 with TRBJ1-2, with 9 bases fitting TRBD1. CDR3 size: 12 residues. CDR1 is DFQATT, CDR2 SNEGSKA, per germline (reference sequence). V lost 6 bases to trimming and J lost 6 bases; unmatched junction nucleotides: 5. CDR3 protein: CSATGGGNGYTF. CDR3 bases: TGCAGTGCAACAGGGGGCGGGAATGGCTACACCTTC.

This clonotype has a single count. The chain has TRBV5-5 and TRBJ2-7, with D perhaps given as TRBD1 or TRBD2 (5 bases each). V shed 1 base and J shed 3 bases, with 8 bases lying between them. Per the germline V gene, CDR1 is SGHKS and CDR2 is YYEKEE (reference sequence). The CDR3 is 13 amino acids. CDR3 amino acids: CASSLSGRYEQYF. CDR3 nucleotides: TGTGCCAGCAGCTTGTCGGGGCGCTACGAGCAGTACTTC.

This clonotype was counted at least ten times. This chain connects TRBV25-1 to TRBJ2-3, with D perhaps matching TRBD1 (5 bases). The CDR3 is 16 residues long. The germline gives CDR1 MGHDK, CDR2 SYGVNS. V was cut by 1 base and J by 4 bases, with 15 bases left in between. The CDR3 here is CASSELGRGVADTQYF. CDR3 DNA: TGTGCCAGCAGTGAATTAGGTAGGGGTGTGGCAGATACGCAGTATTTT.

The chain carries TRBV30 and TRBJ2-1; D may be TRBD2 (6 bases). The V end was cut by 2 bases, the J end by 15 bases, with 14 bases between. The CDR3 loop spans 11 amino acids. Germline V gives CDR1 GTSNPN, CDR2 SVGIG (reference sequence). As DNA, the CDR3 is TGTGCCTGGAGTCCCCGACTAGTACGGTTCTTC. Translating gives CAWSPRLVRFF.

The sample holds many counts of this clonotype. As DNA, the CDR3 is TGCGCCAGCAGCGAGGGACTAGAGTACAATGAGCAGTTCTTC. This gives the protein CASSEGLEYNEQFF. This rearrangement joins TRBV10-1 to TRBJ2-1; 8 nucleotides align to TRBD2. Germline V gene sequence: CDR1 WNHNN, CDR2 SYGVQD (reference sequence). The trim removed 6 bases at V and 4 bases at J, leaving 5 bases unmatched. The CDR3 runs 14 residues.

DNA of the CDR3: TGTGCCAGTTTTGCGTACTATGGCTACACCTTC. Translating gives CASFAYYGYTF. V usage is TRBV19 and J usage is TRBJ1-2, with D unresolved. The CDR3 sequence is 11 residues long. From germline, CDR1 is LNHDA and CDR2 SQIVND (reference sequence). Between the trimmed V and J ends, which lost 8 bases and 3 bases, there was a span of 7 bases.